This T cell receptor beta chain was retrieved from a study of beta chain features in type 1 diabetes. As for the study in general: Patients were similar to healthy donors in age and gender (as well as in cell yields). Study results and caveats: Individuals with type 1 diabetes displayed fewer insertions and more deletions at VDJ junctions.

The germline CDR1 and CDR2 sequences are KGHSH and LQKENI. This CDR3 region has 13 residues. Trimming at V came to 4 bases and at J to 5 bases, leaving 4 bases not matched to a gene. A word on this clone: What it recognizes is unknown.

As every portion of the isolated RNA was reverse transcribed, the sequencing read expressed TCRB transcripts. The repertoire was sequenced with immunoSEQ multiplex PCR; TCRdb's copy has only in-frame clones and lacks some. The data show hundreds of thousands of clones, 8% to 13% seen once. Sorting that relied on CD45RO/CCR7/CD25/CD127/CD95/CD27 yielded CD4+ naive, central memory, regulatory and stem cell-like memory cells. Sort purity for all populations was recorded as exceeding 98%. The sequence was obtained from a woman aged 25 to 39 in good health. The sequenced sample was naive CD4+ T cells from blood. This chain uses TRBV18 with TRBJ2-5; 7 bases align to TRBD1. Here the CDR3 DNA reads TGTGCCAGCTCACGACAGGGTGGGGAGACCCAGTACTTC. It yields the protein CASSRQGGETQYF.